This passage covers 3 T cell receptor beta chains from one sample sequenced in a study of T cell responses to AZD1222 COVID-19 vaccine. Clones were sequenced by immunoSEQ multiplex PCR, and TCRdb holds only the in-frame ones, with some missing. The sample holds 120,000 or so clones, over 85% seen once. The material sequenced was peripheral blood, taken on day 0 of AZD1222 vaccination. Source of these receptors: an adult in good health.

This chain links TRBV27 with TRBJ2-1; a weak D match, TRBD1 (6 bases). The CDR3 has 15 residues. V was pared by 3 bases and J by 7 bases, with 16 bases between. Germline lookup yields CDR1 MNHEY and CDR2 SMNVEV (reference sequence). The CDR3 region has the DNA TGTGCCAGCAGTTTCAAAATAAGGCAGGGGAATGAGCAGTTCTTC. Translation: CASSFKIRQGNEQFF.

The chain has TRBV6-2 or TRBV6-3 and TRBJ2-1, with unresolved D. The CDR3 totals 12 residues. Germline values: CDR1 MNHEY, CDR2 SVGEGT. V was cut by 2 bases and J by 11 bases, with 10 bases left in between. As DNA, the CDR3 is TGTGCCAGCAGTTACCAGTCGGCTAAGCAGTTCTTC. Its translation: CASSYQSAKQFF.

J is TRBJ2-1 and V is TRBV11-2; D might be TRBD1 (5 bases). Germline CDR1 is SGHAT and CDR2 is FQNNGV. V was trimmed by 1 base and J by 4 bases, leaving 8 bases between them. The CDR3 is 14 residues long. The CDR3 bases are TGTGCCAGCAGCTTAGGACAGTCTTACAATGAGCAGTTCTTC. It codes for CASSLGQSYNEQFF.